This TCR beta chain appears in the sequencing data of a study of blood T cell repertoires in COVID-19. Background on the study: In each case, the material was cDNA or gDNA derived from T cells, B-cell-depleted T cells, or PBMCs.

Authors' methods: Reference gene primer amplification yielded estimated nucleated cell counts. The data were produced by immunoSEQ multiplex PCR, yet TCRdb's version contains in-frame clones alone and is incomplete. For V, J and clone size, that table is used; D and trimming come from the DNA. The table lists around 150,000 clones, roughly 90% of them singletons. This clonotype originated in a man aged 50-60 years with active or convalescent COVID-19. Sequencing was performed on peripheral blood.

CDR3 DNA sequence: TGTGCCAGCAGCCCTACCCGGACTAGCGGGATAAGGAGCACAGATACGCAGTATTTT. Protein: CASSPTRTSGIRSTDTQYF. The chain has TRBV6-2 or TRBV6-3 and TRBJ2-3; 12 bases fit TRBD2. Germline V gives CDR1 MNHEY, CDR2 SVGEGT. Trimming at V came to 6 bases and at J to 0 bases, leaving 13 bases not matched to a gene. The CDR3 contains 19 residues.